The present entry profiles one T cell receptor (beta chain) with its context. V shed 4 bases and J 4 bases; nucleotides not matched to a gene: 11. The CDR3 totals 16 residues. In germline, CDR1 is LNHDA, CDR2 SQIVND (reference sequence). The data belong to a study of blood T cell repertoires in COVID-19. Study-level information: The United States, Italy and Spain provided the acute and convalescent COVID-19 samples. PBMCs, B-cell-depleted T cells, or T cells provided the cDNA or gDNA that made up the material.

Authors' analysis steps: The authors estimated nucleated cell counts from reference gene primer amplification. Profiled with immunoSEQ multiplex PCR; TCRdb holds only in-frame clones, not every one. Clonal size and the V and J genes are those of that table, whereas D and trimming came from the DNA. Of about 280,000 clones detected, 65% to 90% appear once; the ten largest clones hold approximately 5.1%. The gene calls are TRBV19 and TRBJ1-2, with TRBD1 matching over 8 bases. This TCR derives from a man aged 50-59 years with active or convalescent COVID-19. Sequenced sample: peripheral blood. CDR3 DNA sequence: TGTGCCAGTAGTACCACAGGGGGTAGTAAACCCTATGGCTACACCTTC. Translated, it gives CASSTTGGSKPYGYTF.